The entry below describes one T cell receptor (beta chain). Its antigen remains unknown. This sample is part of a study of monozygotic twins with inflammatory bowel disease. Findings and caveats of the study: Some repertoire variability may stem from patients' differing immunosuppressive treatments. Any single strong signal or clonotype tied to IBD lacked support.

Germline V lookup: CDR1 MGHRA, CDR2 YSYEKL. The CDR3 has 13 residues. TCRdb re-called the 5' RACE reads and catalogs CDR3 proteins one per entry, DNA excluded. This sample contains 350,000 to 400,000 distinct CDR3 sequences. RNA in its total form was extracted from whole blood, and T cells were not sorted. Sequencing input: blood. The TCR was taken from a human donor with ulcerative colitis or Crohn's disease, or a healthy co-twin of an affected twin (not recorded which). The V gene is TRBV4-1, the J gene TRBJ2-1. The CDR3 sequence: CASSQRGLIEQFF.